The rows below give T cell receptor beta chains drawn from one sample of a study of blood T cell repertoires in COVID-19. Using immunoSEQ multiplex PCR, the repertoire was profiled, and TCRdb retains in-frame clones only, with some absent. Of approximately 360,000 clones listed, roughly 90% are singletons. The sequenced material came from PBMCs or T cells enriched from blood (not recorded which). Receptors originate from a woman in her 30s with acute COVID-19. The CDR3 runs from the conserved cysteine through the conserved F or W. The D gene is left open where the match is weak. The size of a clone is reported for some rows only, either as once, few or many, or as a class for expanded clones.

>TRBJ1-5|NA|TRBV5-3|NA
CARSLEQGGQPQHF
TGTGCCAGAAGCTTGGAGCAGGGCGGTCAGCCCCAGCATTTT
>TRBJ1-4|NA|TRBV10-3|TRBD1
CAISEGDSNEKLFF
TGTGCCATCAGTGAGGGGGACAGCAATGAAAAACTGTTTTTT
>TRBJ1-5|once|TRBV24-1|NA
CATSGMGSQPQHF
TGTGCCACCAGTGGCATGGGGAGCCAGCCCCAGCATTTT
>TRBJ2-2|NA|TRBV25-1|TRBD1
CASSEPGQGLGSTGELFF
TGTGCCAGCAGTGAGCCCGGACAGGGTTTGGGGTCCACCGGGGAGCTGTTTTTT
>TRBJ2-3|NA|TRBV19|TRBD1
CASSILGQGTRDTQYF
TGTGCCAGTAGTATACTTGGACAGGGGACTCGGGATACGCAGTATTTT
>TRBJ2-3|NA|TRBV11-3|NA
CASSFQGNTDTQYF
TGTGCCAGCAGCTTCCAGGGGAACACAGATACGCAGTATTTT
>TRBJ2-3|NA|TRBV18|TRBD2
CASSLAIAGPDTQYF
TGTGCCAGCTCCTTAGCAATAGCGGGGCCTGATACGCAGTATTTT
>TRBJ1-5|NA|TRBV15|TRBD1
CATSEDRGWQPQHF
TGTGCCACCAGCGAGGACAGGGGTTGGCAGCCCCAGCATTTT
>TRBJ2-1|NA|TRBV19|TRBD1
CASSLGQGLFSRFF
TGTGCCAGTAGCCTCGGACAGGGTCTCTTCAGCAGATTCTTC
>TRBJ1-2|NA|TRBV24-1|TRBD1
CATSRTGSYGYTF
TGTGCCACCAGTCGGACAGGGTCCTATGGCTACACCTTC
>TRBJ1-4|NA|TRBV6-5|NA
CASSRDTRGEKLFF
TGTGCCAGCAGCCGGGACACCCGAGGGGAAAAACTGTTTTTT
>TRBJ2-7|NA|TRBV6-5|TRBD2
CASRSLAGERYEQYF
TGTGCCAGCAGATCGTTAGCGGGGGAGCGCTACGAGCAGTACTTC
>TRBJ2-3|NA|TRBV29-1|NA
CSVREGTDTQYF
TGCAGCGTTAGGGAGGGCACAGATACGCAGTATTTT
>TRBJ2-7|NA|TRBV6-1|NA
CASSDTGQISYEQYF
TGTGCCAGCAGTGACACCGGACAGATTTCCTACGAGCAGTACTTC
>TRBJ2-2|once|TRBV4-1|TRBD2
CASSTGGLVNTGELFF
TGCGCCAGCAGCACGGGAGGGCTAGTTAACACCGGGGAGCTGTTTTTT
>TRBJ2-1|NA|TRBV7-3|NA
CASSFDDRYNEQFF
TGTGCCAGCAGCTTCGACGACAGGTACAATGAGCAGTTCTTC
>TRBJ1-6|NA|TRBV10-3|TRBD1
CAISEAGQGVSALHF
TGTGCCATCAGTGAGGCGGGACAGGGGGTATCGGCCCTCCACTTT
>TRBJ2-1|NA|TRBV5-1|NA
CASSLGEGPSYNEQFF
TGCGCCAGCAGCTTGGGAGAGGGCCCCTCCTACAATGAGCAGTTCTTC
>TRBJ2-4|NA|TRBV5-1|NA
CASSLGQVKNIQYF
TGCGCCAGCAGCTTGGGCCAGGTGAAAAACATTCAGTACTTC
>TRBJ1-2|NA|TRBV9|NA
CASSGRTGLYGYTF
TGTGCCAGCAGCGGGAGAACAGGGCTCTATGGCTACACCTTC
>TRBJ1-4|NA|TRBV20-1|NA
CSASRTVGGEKLFF
TGCAGTGCTAGTCGGACGGTGGGGGGTGAAAAACTGTTTTTT
>TRBJ2-5|NA|TRBV24-1|NA
CATSGGVAVQETQYF
TGTGCCACCAGTGGGGGGGTAGCCGTACAAGAGACCCAGTACTTC
>TRBJ2-1|NA|TRBV10-3|NA
CAISEASGAGNEQFF
TGTGCCATCAGTGAGGCTAGTGGGGCTGGGAATGAGCAGTTCTTC
>TRBJ1-1|NA|TRBV6-5|TRBD1
CASSPLDRVSEAFF
TGTGCCAGCAGTCCTCTTGACAGGGTTTCTGAAGCTTTCTTT
>TRBJ1-2|NA|TRBV5-1|NA
CASSLGQGSGYTF
TGCGCCAGCAGCTTGGGTCAGGGATCTGGCTACACCTTC
>TRBJ1-2|once|TRBV19|NA
CASSIARDYGYTF
TGTGCCAGTAGTATTGCCAGGGACTATGGCTACACCTTC